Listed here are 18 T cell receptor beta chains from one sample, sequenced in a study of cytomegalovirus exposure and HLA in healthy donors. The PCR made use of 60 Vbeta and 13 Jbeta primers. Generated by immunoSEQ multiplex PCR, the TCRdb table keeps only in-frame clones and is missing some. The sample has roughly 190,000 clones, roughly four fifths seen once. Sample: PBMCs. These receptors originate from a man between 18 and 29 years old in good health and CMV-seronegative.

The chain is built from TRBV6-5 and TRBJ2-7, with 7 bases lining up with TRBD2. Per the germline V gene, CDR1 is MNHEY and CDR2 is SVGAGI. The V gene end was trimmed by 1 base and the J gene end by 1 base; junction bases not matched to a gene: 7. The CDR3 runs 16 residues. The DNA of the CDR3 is TGTGCCAGCAGTTACTTTGGCGGGAGTCCTTCCTACGAGCAGTACTTC. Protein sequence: CASSYFGGSPSYEQYF.

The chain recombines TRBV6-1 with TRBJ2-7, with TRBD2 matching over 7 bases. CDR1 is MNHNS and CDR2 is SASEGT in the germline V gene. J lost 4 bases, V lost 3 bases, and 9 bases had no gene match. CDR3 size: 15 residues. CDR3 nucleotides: TGTGCCAGCAGTGACGCCCCGGGGGGTGGATACGAGCAGTACTTC. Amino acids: CASSDAPGGGYEQYF.

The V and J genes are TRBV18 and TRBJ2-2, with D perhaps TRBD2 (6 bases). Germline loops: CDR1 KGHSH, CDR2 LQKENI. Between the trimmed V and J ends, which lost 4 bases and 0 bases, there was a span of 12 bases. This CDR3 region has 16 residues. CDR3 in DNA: TGTGCCAGCTCACTTGGGGGGATGTCGAACACCGGGGAGCTGTTTTTT. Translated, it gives CASSLGGMSNTGELFF.

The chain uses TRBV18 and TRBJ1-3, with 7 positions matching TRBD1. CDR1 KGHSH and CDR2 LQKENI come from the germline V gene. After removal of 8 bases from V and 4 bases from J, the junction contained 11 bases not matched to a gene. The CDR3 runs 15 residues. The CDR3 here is CASLPPGGRGNTIYF. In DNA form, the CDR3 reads TGTGCCAGCCTCCCCCCAGGGGGGAGAGGAAACACCATATATTTT.

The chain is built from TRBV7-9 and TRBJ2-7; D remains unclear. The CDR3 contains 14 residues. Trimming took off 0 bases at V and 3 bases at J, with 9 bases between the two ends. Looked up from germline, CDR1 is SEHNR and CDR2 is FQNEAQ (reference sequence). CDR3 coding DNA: TGTGCCAGCAGCTTAGCTCAATCGGGCTACGAGCAGTACTTC. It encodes CASSLAQSGYEQYF.

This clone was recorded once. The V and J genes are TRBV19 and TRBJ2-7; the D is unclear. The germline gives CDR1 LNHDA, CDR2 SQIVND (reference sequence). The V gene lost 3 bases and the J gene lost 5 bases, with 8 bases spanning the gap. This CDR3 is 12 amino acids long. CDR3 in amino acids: CASSISGDEQYF. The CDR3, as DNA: TGTGCCAGTAGTATTTCGGGTGACGAGCAGTACTTC.

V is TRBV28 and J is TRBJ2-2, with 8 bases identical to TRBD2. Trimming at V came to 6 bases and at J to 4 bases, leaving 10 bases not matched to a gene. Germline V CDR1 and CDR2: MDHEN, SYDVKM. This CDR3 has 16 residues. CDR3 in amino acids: CASRTSGGGGTGELFF. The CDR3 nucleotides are TGTGCCAGCAGGACTTCGGGAGGGGGTGGCACCGGGGAGCTGTTTTTT.

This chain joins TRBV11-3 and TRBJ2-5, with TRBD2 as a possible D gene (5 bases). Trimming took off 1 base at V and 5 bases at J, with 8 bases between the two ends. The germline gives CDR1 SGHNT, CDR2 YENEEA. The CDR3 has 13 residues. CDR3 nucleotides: TGTGCCAGCAGCTTAGGGTTAGCGGAGACCCAGTACTTC. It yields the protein CASSLGLAETQYF.

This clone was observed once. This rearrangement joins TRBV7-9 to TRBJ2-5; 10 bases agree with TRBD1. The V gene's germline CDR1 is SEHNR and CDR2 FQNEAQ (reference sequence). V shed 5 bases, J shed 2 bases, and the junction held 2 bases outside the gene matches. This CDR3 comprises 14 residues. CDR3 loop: CASSRGQGQETQYF. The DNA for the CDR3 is TGTGCCAGCAGCCGGGGACAGGGGCAAGAGACCCAGTACTTC.

CDR3 bases: TGTGCCAGTAGTATGTCTAGAACTAGCGGACTAAGGGAGACCCAGTACTTC. It is translated as CASSMSRTSGLRETQYF. V is TRBV19 and J is TRBJ2-5; TRBD2 agrees at 8 bases. Trimming took 3 bases from V and 5 from J; bases not matched to a gene: 14. Germline CDR1 reads LNHDA; CDR2 reads SQIVND (reference sequence). This CDR3 has 17 residues.

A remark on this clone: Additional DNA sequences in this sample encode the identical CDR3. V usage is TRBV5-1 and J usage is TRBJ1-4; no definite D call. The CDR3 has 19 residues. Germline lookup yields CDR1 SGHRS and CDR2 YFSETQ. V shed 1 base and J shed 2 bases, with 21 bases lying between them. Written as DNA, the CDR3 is TGCGCCAGCAGCTTGTTTCCCGGCACGCACACACAGACTAATGAAAAACTGTTTTTT. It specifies CASSLFPGTHTQTNEKLFF.

CDR3 DNA sequence: TGTGCCAGCAGCTTTCGCGACATACAAGAGACCCAGTACTTC. It yields the protein CASSFRDIQETQYF. This chain connects TRBV11-2 to TRBJ2-5; D remains ambiguous. V was pared by 3 bases and J by 2 bases, with 10 bases between. Germline assignment: CDR1 SGHAT and CDR2 FQNNGV. This CDR3 contains 14 residues.

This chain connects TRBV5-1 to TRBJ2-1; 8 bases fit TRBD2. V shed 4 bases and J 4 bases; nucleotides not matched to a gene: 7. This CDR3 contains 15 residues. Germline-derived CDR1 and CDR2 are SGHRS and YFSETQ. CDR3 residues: CASSRGTSMYNEQFF. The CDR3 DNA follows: TGCGCCAGCAGCAGGGGGACTAGTATGTACAATGAGCAGTTCTTC.

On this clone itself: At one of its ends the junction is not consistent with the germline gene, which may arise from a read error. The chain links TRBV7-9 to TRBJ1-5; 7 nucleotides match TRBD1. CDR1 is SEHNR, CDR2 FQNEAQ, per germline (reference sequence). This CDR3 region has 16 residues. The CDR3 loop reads CSSSFDGQGVRQPQHF. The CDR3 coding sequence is TGTTCCAGCAGCTTCGACGGGCAGGGGGTTCGTCAGCCCCAGCATTTT.

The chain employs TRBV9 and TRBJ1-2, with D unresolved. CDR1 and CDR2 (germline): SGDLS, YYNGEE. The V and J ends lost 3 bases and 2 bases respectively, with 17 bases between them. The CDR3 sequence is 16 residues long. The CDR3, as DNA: TGTGCCAGCAGCGCAACGACCGCCGGAGGGAACTATGGCTACACCTTC. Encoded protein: CASSATTAGGNYGYTF.

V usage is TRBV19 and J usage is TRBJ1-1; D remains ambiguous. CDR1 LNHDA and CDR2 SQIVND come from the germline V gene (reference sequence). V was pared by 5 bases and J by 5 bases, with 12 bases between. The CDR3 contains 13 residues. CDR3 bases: TGTGCCAGTAGTCCCCGGACTGGGACTGAAGCTTTCTTT. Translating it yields CASSPRTGTEAFF.

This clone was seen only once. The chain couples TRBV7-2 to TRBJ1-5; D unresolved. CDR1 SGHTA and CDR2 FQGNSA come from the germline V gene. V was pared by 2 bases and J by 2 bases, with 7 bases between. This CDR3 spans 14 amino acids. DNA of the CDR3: TGTGCCAGCAGCTTATCCGGGGGCAATCAGCCCCAGCATTTT. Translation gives CASSLSGGNQPQHF.

CDR3 bases: TGTGCCAGCAGTCCAATGGGGCGGAACTACGAGCAGTACTTC. Residues: CASSPMGRNYEQYF. The chain recombines TRBV28 with TRBJ2-7; D might be TRBD1 (5 bases). Trimming removed 5 bases at V and 3 bases at J, with 14 bases between. The CDR3 totals 14 residues. Germline CDR1 is MDHEN and CDR2 is SYDVKM.